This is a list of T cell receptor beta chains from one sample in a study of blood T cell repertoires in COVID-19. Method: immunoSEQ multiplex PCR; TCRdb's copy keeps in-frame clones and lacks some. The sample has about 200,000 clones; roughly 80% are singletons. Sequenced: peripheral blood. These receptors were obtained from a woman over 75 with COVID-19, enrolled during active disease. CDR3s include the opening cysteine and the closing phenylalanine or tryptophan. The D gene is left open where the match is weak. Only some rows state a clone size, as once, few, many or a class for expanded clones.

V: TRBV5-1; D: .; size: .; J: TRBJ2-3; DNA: TGCGCCAGCAGCTTGGCCGTGACAGGGACTTTGGATACGCAGTATTTT; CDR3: CASSLAVTGTLDTQYF
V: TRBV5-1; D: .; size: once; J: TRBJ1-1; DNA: TGCGCCAGCAGCTTGGTGCCAGAGAACACTGAAGCTTTCTTT; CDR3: CASSLVPENTEAFF
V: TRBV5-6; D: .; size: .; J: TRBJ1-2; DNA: TGTGCCAGCAGCGTAAGGGACAAACAGGCATCCTATGGCTACACCTTC; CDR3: CASSVRDKQASYGYTF
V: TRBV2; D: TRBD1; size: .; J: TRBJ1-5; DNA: TGTGCCAGCAGCACAGGGGCCTATAGCAATCAGCCCCAGCATTTT; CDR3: CASSTGAYSNQPQHF
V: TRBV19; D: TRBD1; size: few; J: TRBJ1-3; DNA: TGTGCCAGTAGTGCGACAGGGGGCAGAAACACCATATATTTT; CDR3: CASSATGGRNTIYF
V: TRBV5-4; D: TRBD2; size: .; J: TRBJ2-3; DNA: TGTGCCAGCAGCCAAAGCGGGGGCGGGGATACGCAGTATTTT; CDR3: CASSQSGGGDTQYF
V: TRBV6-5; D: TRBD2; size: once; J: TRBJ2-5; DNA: TGTGCCAGCAGTTACGCCGGGACTAGCGGAAAAGAGACCCAGTACTTC; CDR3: CASSYAGTSGKETQYF
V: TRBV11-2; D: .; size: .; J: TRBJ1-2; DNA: TGTGCCAGCAGCTTCAACGGGGGCGGGAGTCTAAACTATGGCTACACCTTC; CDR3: CASSFNGGGSLNYGYTF
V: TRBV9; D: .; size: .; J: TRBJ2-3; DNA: TGTGCCAGCAGCGTCGGCGGGTATAGCACAGATACGCAGTATTTT; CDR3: CASSVGGYSTDTQYF
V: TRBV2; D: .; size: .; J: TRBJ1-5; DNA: TGTGCCAGCAGTGATAAAGCCAGCAATCAGCCCCAGCATTTT; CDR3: CASSDKASNQPQHF
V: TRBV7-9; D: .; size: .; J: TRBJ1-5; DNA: TGTGCCAGCAGCTTACGGGTGGCGGATCAGCCCCAGCATTTT; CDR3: CASSLRVADQPQHF
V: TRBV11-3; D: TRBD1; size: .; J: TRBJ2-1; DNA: TGTGCCAGCAGCCCGACAGGGGGAAGTTACGGTGAGCAGTTCTTC; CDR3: CASSPTGGSYGEQFF
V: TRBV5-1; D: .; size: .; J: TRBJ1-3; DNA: TGCGCCAGCAGCCGTGACGGGGGCTCTGGAAACACCATATATTTT; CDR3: CASSRDGGSGNTIYF
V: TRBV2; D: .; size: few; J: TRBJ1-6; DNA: TGTGCCAGCAGGGTGGTCCTGCGGCGTAATTCACCCCTCCACTTT; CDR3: CASRVVLRRNSPLHF
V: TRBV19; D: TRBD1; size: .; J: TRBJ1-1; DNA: TGTGCCAGTAGTATCCGACAGGGGGCTAGGGCTGAAGCTTTCTTT; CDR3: CASSIRQGARAEAFF
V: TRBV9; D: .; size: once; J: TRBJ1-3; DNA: TGTGCCAGCAGCGTAGGCAGCTCTGGAAACACCATATATTTT; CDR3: CASSVGSSGNTIYF
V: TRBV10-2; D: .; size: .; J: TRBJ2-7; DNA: TGCGCCAGCAGTGAAGATGTGAGCGGCGAGCAGTACTTC; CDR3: CASSEDVSGEQYF
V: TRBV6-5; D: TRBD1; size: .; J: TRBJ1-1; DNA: TGTGCCAGCAGGGCCGGGACAGGGGTCACTGAAGCTTTCTTT; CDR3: CASRAGTGVTEAFF
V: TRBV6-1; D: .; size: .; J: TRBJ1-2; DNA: TGTGCCAGCAGTGAGGTGGCGGGGACCCTGGGCTACACCTTC; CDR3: CASSEVAGTLGYTF
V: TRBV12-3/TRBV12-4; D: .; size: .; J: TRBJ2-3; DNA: TGTGCCAGCAGTTTGGGCCTTCCCGATACGCAGTATTTT; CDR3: CASSLGLPDTQYF
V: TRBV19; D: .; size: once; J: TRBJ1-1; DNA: TGTGCCACCCTTAACACTGAAGCTTTCTTT; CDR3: CATLNTEAFF
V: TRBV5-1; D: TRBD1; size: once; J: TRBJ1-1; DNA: TGCGCCAGCAGCCTCGGGACAGGGACCCCTGAAGCTTTCTTT; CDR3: CASSLGTGTPEAFF
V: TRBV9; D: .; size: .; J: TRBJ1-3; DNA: TGTGCCAGCAGCGTCCAACAGGGTTTGGGAAACACCATATATTTT; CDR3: CASSVQQGLGNTIYF
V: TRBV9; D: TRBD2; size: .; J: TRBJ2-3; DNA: TGTGCCAGCAGCGGAAATTCTAGCGGGGGGGCCGATACGCAGTATTTT; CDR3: CASSGNSSGGADTQYF
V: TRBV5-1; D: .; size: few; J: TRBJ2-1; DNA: TGCGCCAGCAGCGCCCAGGGCAATGAGCAGTTCTTC; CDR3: CASSAQGNEQFF
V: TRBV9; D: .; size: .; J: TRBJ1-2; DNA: TGTGCCAGCAGCCCAGATACAGGGTTCAGTGGCTACACCTTC; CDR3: CASSPDTGFSGYTF
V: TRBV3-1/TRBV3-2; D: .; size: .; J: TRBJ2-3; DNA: TGTGCCAGCACCCAACGGAGCACAGATACGCAGTATTTT; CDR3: CASTQRSTDTQYF
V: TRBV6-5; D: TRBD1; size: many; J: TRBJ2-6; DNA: TGTGCCAGCACCCTGACAGGGGTTGGGGCCAACGTCCTGACTTTC; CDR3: CASTLTGVGANVLTF
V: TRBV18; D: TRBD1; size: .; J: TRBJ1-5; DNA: TGTGCCAGCTCCCCTGTGCCAGGGGGTCAGCCCCAGCATTTT; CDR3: CASSPVPGGQPQHF
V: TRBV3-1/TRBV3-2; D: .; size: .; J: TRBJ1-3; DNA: TGTGCCAGCAGCTTGGCGGTTCGGGGATCTGGAAACACCATATATTTT; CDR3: CASSLAVRGSGNTIYF
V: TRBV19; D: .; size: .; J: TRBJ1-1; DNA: TGTGCCAGTACCAAGGCGAGGGAGAACACTGAAGCTTTCTTT; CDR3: CASTKARENTEAFF
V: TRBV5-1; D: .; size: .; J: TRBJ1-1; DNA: TGCGCCAGCAGCTCCTTAACCGGGACAATGAACACTGAAGCTTTCTTT; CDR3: CASSSLTGTMNTEAFF
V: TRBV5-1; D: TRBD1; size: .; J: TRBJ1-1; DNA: TGCGCCAGCAGCCCCCCGACAGGGTACACTGAAGCTTTCTTT; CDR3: CASSPPTGYTEAFF
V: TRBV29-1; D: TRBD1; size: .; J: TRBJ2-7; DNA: TGCAGCGCCCGGGACAGTGCTCTCTCCGAGCAGTACTTC; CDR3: CSARDSALSEQYF
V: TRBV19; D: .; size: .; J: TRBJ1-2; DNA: TGTGCCAGTAAAAGGAGAGCTAACTATGGCTACACCTTC; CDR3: CASKRRANYGYTF
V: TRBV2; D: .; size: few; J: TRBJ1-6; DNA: TGTGCCAGCAGTGATAGGGGATCACCCCTCCACTTT; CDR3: CASSDRGSPLHF
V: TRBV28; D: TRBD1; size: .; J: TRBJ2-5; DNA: TGTGCCAGCAGTCTAGGGGGCTCGGTCAGCAAAGAGACCCAGTACTTC; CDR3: CASSLGGSVSKETQYF
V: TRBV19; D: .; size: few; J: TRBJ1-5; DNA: TGTGCCAGTAGTATTTACACTAGCAATCAGCCCCAGCATTTT; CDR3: CASSIYTSNQPQHF
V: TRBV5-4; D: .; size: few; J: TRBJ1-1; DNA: TGTGCCAGCAGCTTGGGCGGGGCCTCCCCGAACACTGAAGCTTTCTTT; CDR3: CASSLGGASPNTEAFF